A single sample gave rise to the 27 T cell receptor beta chains below, sequenced in a study of T-cell memory formation after mild COVID-19. TCRdb recomputed calls from the 5' RACE reads with MiXCR, one row per CDR3 protein. The sample includes roughly 52,000 distinct CDR3 sequences, over 7.5% seen only once; the top ten take approximately 1.2%. The source material was PBMCs or a T cell subset sorted from them (not recorded which). These receptors were obtained from a man aged 18 to 30 who had mild COVID-19 (a few samples of this study predate the infection). Cell type and time point are not known.

This clonotype was counted between two and nine times. The V and J genes are TRBV5-6 and TRBJ1-2; 7 positions match TRBD1. The CDR3 is made up of 14 amino acids. Trimming removed 2 bases from V and 8 bases from J; junction bases left unmatched: 9. Germline V gene data show CDR1 as SGHDT and CDR2 as YYEEEE. The CDR3 spells CASSLTDRAAGYTF. The CDR3 DNA sequence: TGTGCCAGCAGCTTAACCGACAGGGCTGCGGGCTACACCTTC.

The genes are TRBV28 and TRBJ1-2, with 7 bases fitting TRBD1. Germline values: CDR1 MDHEN, CDR2 SYDVKM. The CDR3 extends over 13 amino acids. V was pared by 7 bases and J by 8 bases, with 10 bases of the junction left unmatched. DNA for the CDR3: TGTGCCAGCACTGAGGGGGCGCGGGACGGCTACACCTTC. Its translation: CASTEGARDGYTF.

The chain couples TRBV4-3 to TRBJ1-3, with 8 bases lining up with TRBD1. The V and J ends lost 0 bases and 7 bases, in that order; junction bases with no gene match: 17. Germline-derived CDR1 and CDR2 are LGHNA and YSLEER. The CDR3 covers 19 residues. CDR3 amino acids: CASSQDRVTGVPGRNTIYF. CDR3 DNA: TGCGCCAGCAGCCAAGATCGTGTGACAGGGGTTCCGGGGAGGAACACCATATATTTT.

The chain joins TRBV20-1 to TRBJ1-6, with D unresolved. Germline CDR1 and CDR2: DFQATT and SNEGSKA (reference sequence). The V and J ends lost 6 bases and 0 bases respectively, with 18 bases between them. This CDR3 comprises 17 residues. The CDR3 loop is CSAPTRGRSSYNSPLHF. CDR3 DNA sequence: TGCAGTGCCCCCACTCGGGGTCGGAGCTCCTATAATTCACCCCTCCACTTT.

This clonotype was seen only a few times. The chain uses TRBV5-1 and TRBJ1-2, with TRBD1 identical over 7 bases. Germline lookup yields CDR1 SGHRS and CDR2 YFSETQ. V lost 4 bases, J lost 7 bases, and 7 bases stayed unmatched. CDR3 length equals 13 residues. The DNA of the CDR3 is TGCGCCAGCAGCCGTGACAGGGTGTCTGGCTACACCTTC. Translation: CASSRDRVSGYTF.

This clonotype was recorded a few times. This sequence joins TRBV6-1 and TRBJ2-7; TRBD1 aligns across 7 bases. V dropped 8 bases and J dropped 3; count of bases not matched to a gene: 7. There are 13 residues in the CDR3. Germline-derived CDR1 and CDR2 are MNHNS and SASEGT. CDR3 loop: CASGRDSFYEQYF. The CDR3 DNA follows: TGTGCCAGCGGACGGGACAGCTTCTACGAGCAGTACTTC.

This chain uses TRBV7-9 with TRBJ2-7; no clear D gene. This CDR3 contains 11 residues. Germline CDR1 is SEHNR and CDR2 is FQNEAQ (reference sequence). The germline V and J ends were trimmed by 5 bases and 2 bases, with 4 bases remaining between them. The CDR3 region is CASSGAYEQYF. DNA for the CDR3: TGTGCCAGCAGCGGAGCCTACGAGCAGTACTTC.

This clonotype was seen only a few times. The CDR3 reads CASSTGGASYGYTF. CDR3 coding DNA: TGTGCCAGCAGCACAGGGGGCGCCTCGTATGGCTACACCTTC. This rearrangement joins TRBV28 to TRBJ1-2; 9 bases match TRBD1. Germline loops: CDR1 MDHEN, CDR2 SYDVKM. This CDR3 has 14 amino acids. The junction had 7 bases not matched to a gene; V was cut back by 6 bases and J by 5 bases.

In its sample, this clonotype was seen many times. The V and J genes are TRBV12-3 or TRBV12-4 and TRBJ2-1, with TRBD1 matching over 9 bases. The CDR3 runs to 12 residues. With V trimmed by 6 bases and J by 9 bases, 3 bases remained unmatched. The CDR3 is CASSLTGGEQFF. Written as DNA, the CDR3 is TGTGCCAGCAGCCTGACAGGGGGTGAGCAGTTCTTC.

This clonotype was detected many times. The chain employs TRBV20-1 and TRBJ2-5; TRBD2 aligns across 12 bases. V trimming: 1 base; J trimming: 2 bases; junction bases outside the gene matches: 2. The CDR3 is made up of 15 amino acids. CDR1 is DFQATT and CDR2 is SNEGSKA in the germline V gene (reference sequence). CDR3 sequence: CSARVLAGGQETQYF. CDR3 nucleotide sequence: TGCAGTGCTAGAGTTCTAGCGGGGGGGCAAGAGACCCAGTACTTC.

This clonotype was observed a few times. The chain combines TRBV7-2 with TRBJ2-5, with D tentatively TRBD2 (6 bases). Germline V CDR1 and CDR2: SGHTA, FQGNSA. This CDR3 is 15 amino acids long. V was pared by 1 base and J by 11 bases, with 20 bases between. The CDR3 coding sequence is TGTGCCAGCAGCTTAGGCTCTAGCGAGAGTTCAACGCAGTACTTC. Translation: CASSLGSSESSTQYF.

The V and J genes are TRBV12-3 or TRBV12-4 and TRBJ1-2, with 7 bases identical to TRBD1. Trimming cost V 6 bases and J 4 bases; bases outside gene matches: 5. CDR3 length equals 13 residues. CDR3 bases: TGTGCCAGCAGCTACAGGGGTCCCTATGGCTACACCTTC. This translates into CASSYRGPYGYTF.

The chain recombines TRBV5-1 with TRBJ2-1, with unresolved D. V lost 2 bases and J lost 5, with 17 bases in between. CDR1 SGHRS and CDR2 YFSETQ come from the germline V gene. The CDR3 sequence is 16 residues long. CDR3 in amino acids: CASSLLPGRINNEQFF. The CDR3 DNA reads as TGCGCCAGCAGCTTACTTCCCGGACGGATAAACAATGAGCAGTTCTTC.

This clonotype was seen only a few times. A junction boundary mismatches the germline segment, possibly from a read error. The chain joins TRBV4-3 to TRBJ2-2; tentative D call: TRBD2 (5 bases). Germline loops: CDR1 LGHNA, CDR2 YSLEER. The CDR3 runs 18 residues. The CDR3 loop is CASSQEQTRTLNSGELFF. CDR3 DNA sequence: TGCGCCAGCAGCCAAGAACAGACCCGGACTCTGAACTCCGGGGAGCTGTTTTTT.

This clonotype was seen at least ten times. In DNA, the CDR3 is TGTGCCAGCATCCCGACAGGGGAAGAAGATACGCAGTATTTT. Protein: CASIPTGEEDTQYF. The chain is built from TRBV7-9 and TRBJ2-3; 8 bases agree with TRBD1. This CDR3 has 14 amino acids. Germline CDR1 SEHNR, CDR2 FQNEAQ (reference sequence). J lost 5 bases, V lost 7 bases, and 8 bases had no gene match.

The rearrangement joins TRBV28 to TRBJ2-5, with a weak D call TRBD2 (5 bases). CDR1 and CDR2 from the germline V gene are MDHEN and SYDVKM. Trimming removed 8 bases from V and 6 bases from J, with 13 bases in between. The CDR3 runs to 12 residues. The CDR3 DNA follows: TGTGCCAGCGGAGGAGCCGCGAAGACCCAGTACTTC. It codes for CASGGAAKTQYF.

The V gene is TRBV6-6, the J gene TRBJ2-5; weak D call: TRBD1 (6 bases). Germline values: CDR1 MNHNY, CDR2 SVGAGI (reference sequence). This CDR3 contains 14 residues. Trimming pared 6 bases from V and 2 bases from J, leaving 13 bases between. The CDR3 nucleotides are TGTGCCAGCAGCCTCCGGGACAATCAAGAGACCCAGTACTTC. Protein product: CASSLRDNQETQYF.

This clonotype was counted a few times. The chain employs TRBV7-3 and TRBJ2-3, with 12 positions matching TRBD2. CDR1 is SGHTA and CDR2 is FQGTGA in the germline V gene. Trimming took 6 bases from V and 5 from J; bases not matched to a gene: 6. The CDR3 is 15 amino acids. The CDR3 nucleotides read TGTGCCAGCAGTCCCCTAGCGGGGGGGGGAGATACGCAGTATTTT. This gives the protein CASSPLAGGGDTQYF. The whole variable domain, filled in from reference TRBV7-3 and TRBJ2-3, reads GAGVSQTPSNKVTEKGKYVELRCDPISGHTALYWYRQSLGQGPEFLIYFQGTGAADDSGLPNDRFFAVRPEGSVSTLKIQRTERGDSAVYLCASSPLAGGGDTQYFGPGTRLTVL.

Many counts were recorded for this clonotype. This rearrangement joins TRBV12-3 or TRBV12-4 to TRBJ2-3; 7 nucleotides match TRBD1. The CDR3 runs 15 residues. After removal of 3 bases from V and 1 base from J, the junction contained 4 bases not matched to a gene. The CDR3 region has the DNA TGTGCCAGCAGTTTGGCACAGGGGCGCACAGATACGCAGTATTTT. Translation gives CASSLAQGRTDTQYF.

The rearrangement uses TRBV3-1 and TRBJ1-1; D is perhaps TRBD1 (5 bases). The germline V and J ends were trimmed by 5 bases and 5 bases, with 12 bases remaining between them. CDR1 and CDR2 from the germline V gene are LGHDT and YNNKEL (reference sequence). The CDR3 totals 13 residues. The CDR3 DNA reads TGTGCCAGCAGCGATCCCGGGGGAACTGAAGCTTTCTTT. It is translated as CASSDPGGTEAFF. Full variable domain (rest looked up from reference TRBV3-1 and TRBJ1-1): DTAVSQTPKYLVTQMGNDKSIKCEQNLGHDTMYWYKQDSKKFLKIMFSYNNKELIINETVPNRFSPKSPDKAHLNLHINSLELGDSAVYFCASSDPGGTEAFFGQGTRLTVV.

This clonotype has more than one count but fewer than ten. The chain joins TRBV7-2 to TRBJ1-2; 7 nucleotides align to TRBD1. The length of the CDR3 is 15 residues. Germline V gene lookup returns CDR1 SGHTA and CDR2 FQGNSA. The V and J ends lost 1 base and 2 bases, in that order; junction bases with no gene match: 4. The chain's CDR3 is CASSLVQGVNYGYTF. CDR3 in DNA: TGTGCCAGCAGCTTAGTTCAGGGGGTAAACTATGGCTACACCTTC. Combining the CDR3 with reference TRBV7-2 and TRBJ1-2 gives the whole variable domain GAGVSQSPSNKVTEKGKDVELRCDPISGHTALYWYRQSLGQGLEFLIYFQGNSAPDKSGLPSDRFSAERTGGSVSTLTIQRTQQEDSAVYLCASSLVQGVNYGYTFGSGTRLTVV.

The chain is built from TRBV5-1 and TRBJ1-6; D possibly corresponds to TRBD1 (5 bases). Germline V lookup: CDR1 SGHRS, CDR2 YFSETQ. The V end was cut by 6 bases, the J end by 6 bases, with 25 bases between. This CDR3 has 18 residues. As DNA, the CDR3 is TGCGCCAGCATGGACCCCTCTCAGGATGTGGGGGTTAATTCACCCCTCCACTTT. This codes for CASMDPSQDVGVNSPLHF.

This clonotype was counted a few times. The rearrangement uses TRBV20-1 and TRBJ1-4; D gene unclear. V dropped 4 bases and J dropped 5 bases, with 14 bases sitting between them. The germline CDR1 and CDR2 sequences are DFQATT and SNEGSKA (reference sequence). The CDR3 extends over 14 amino acids. The CDR3 reads CSATPAAVNEKLFF. In DNA, the CDR3 is TGCAGTGCTACCCCGGCAGCCGTAAATGAAAAACTGTTTTTT.

There are a few counts of this clonotype. The chain employs TRBV29-1 and TRBJ2-5, with D unclear. The germline V and J ends were trimmed by 4 bases and 2 bases, with 14 bases remaining between them. The CDR3 consists of 14 residues. The germline CDR1 and CDR2 sequences are SQVTM and ANQGSEA. The CDR3 sequence is CSVAGKSAQETQYF. CDR3 DNA sequence: TGCAGCGTTGCCGGTAAATCAGCTCAAGAGACCCAGTACTTC.

In its sample, this clonotype was seen a few times. The J gene is TRBJ2-3, the V gene TRBV5-1; 8 nucleotides match TRBD1. CDR1 and CDR2 from the germline V gene are SGHRS and YFSETQ. The CDR3 contains 16 residues. The trim removed 4 bases at V and 3 bases at J, leaving 10 bases unmatched. CDR3 region: CASSRTTGVVTDTQYF. The CDR3 DNA sequence: TGCGCCAGCAGCCGAACGACAGGGGTTGTGACAGATACGCAGTATTTT.

The chain recombines TRBV4-1 with TRBJ2-7, with a possible D match to TRBD1 (6 bases). The germline gives CDR1 MGHRA, CDR2 YSYEKL. This CDR3 contains 16 residues. V lost 0 bases, J lost 2 bases, and 14 bases lay in between. The DNA for the CDR3 is TGCGCCAGCAGCCAAGACGAGGCCGCAGGGGCCTACGAGCAGTACTTC. Amino acid sequence: CASSQDEAAGAYEQYF.

Ten or more counts support this clonotype. This rearrangement joins TRBV7-3 to TRBJ2-7, with 9 nucleotides matching TRBD1. Germline-derived CDR1 and CDR2 are SGHTA and FQGTGA. Trimming cost V 2 bases and J 2 bases; bases outside gene matches: 10. The CDR3 contains 17 residues. The CDR3 DNA follows: TGTGCCAGCAGCTTAGGACCGGGACAGGGTAATACCTACGAGCAGTACTTC. This codes for CASSLGPGQGNTYEQYF.